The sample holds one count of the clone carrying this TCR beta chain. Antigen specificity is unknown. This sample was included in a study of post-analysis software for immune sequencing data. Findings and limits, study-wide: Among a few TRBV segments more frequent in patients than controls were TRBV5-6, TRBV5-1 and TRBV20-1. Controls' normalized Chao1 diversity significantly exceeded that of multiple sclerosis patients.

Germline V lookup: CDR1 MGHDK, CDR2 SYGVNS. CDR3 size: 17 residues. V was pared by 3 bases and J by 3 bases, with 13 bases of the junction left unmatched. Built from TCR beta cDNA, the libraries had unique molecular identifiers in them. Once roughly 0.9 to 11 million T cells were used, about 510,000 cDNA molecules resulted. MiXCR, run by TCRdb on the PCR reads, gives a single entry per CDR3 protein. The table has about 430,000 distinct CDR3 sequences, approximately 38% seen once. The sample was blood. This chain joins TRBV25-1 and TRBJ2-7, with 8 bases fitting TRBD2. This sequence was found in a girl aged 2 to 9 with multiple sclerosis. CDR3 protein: CASSDWVYGAGDYEQYF. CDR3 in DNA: TGTGCCAGCAGTGATTGGGTTTATGGAGCGGGAGACTACGAGCAGTACTTC.